This T cell receptor (beta chain) derives from a study of blood T cell repertoires in COVID-19. The count of this clone is one. TCRdb's table, derived via immunoSEQ multiplex PCR, lists solely in-frame clones and lacks some. The sample has 200,000 to 250,000 clones, roughly 76% seen once; the top ten hold around 7%. The CDR3 loop spans 15 amino acids. With 4 bases removed from V and 2 bases from J, the gap between germline ends came to 12 bases. Germline CDR1 reads KGHSH; CDR2 reads LQKENI. The sample consisted of peripheral blood. The V call is TRBV18, the J call TRBJ1-5, with TRBD1 as a possible D gene (6 bases). This TCR was recovered from a woman aged 80 or over with COVID-19, enrolled during active disease. The CDR3 loop is CASSLTQGGNQPQHF. The CDR3, as DNA: TGTGCCAGCTCACTAACACAGGGAGGCAATCAGCCCCAGCATTTT.